The 8 T cell receptor beta chains given below trace back to one sample, sequenced in a study of STAT5B mutations in CD4+ large granular lymphocyte leukemia. Profiled with immunoSEQ multiplex PCR; TCRdb holds only in-frame clones, not every one. This repertoire shows around 35,000 clones, roughly 72% found once; its top ten account for less than 0.3%. The sequenced sample consisted of CD4+ T cells from blood buffy coats. The receptors here all came from a human donor in good health.

The chain carries TRBV7-9 and TRBJ2-7; D remains ambiguous. Trimming shortened V by 1 base and J by 2 bases, and 9 bases separated the two germline ends. CDR1 is SEHNR, CDR2 FQNEAQ, per germline (reference sequence). The CDR3 length is 14 residues. The CDR3 loop reads CASSLGSRTYEQYF. The CDR3, as DNA: TGTGCCAGCAGCTTAGGATCCCGAACCTACGAGCAGTACTTC. Combining the CDR3 with reference TRBV7-9 and TRBJ2-7 gives the whole variable domain DTGVSQNPRHKITKRGQNVTFRCDPISEHNRLYWYRQTLGQGPEFLTYFQNEAQLEKSRLLSDRFSAERPKGSFSTLEIQRTEQGDSAMYLCASSLGSRTYEQYFGPGTRLTVT.

The table lists this clone with a count of one. The rearrangement uses TRBV28 and TRBJ2-2; the D is unclear. Trimming took off 6 bases at V and 4 bases at J, with 15 bases between the two ends. In germline, CDR1 is MDHEN, CDR2 SYDVKM. The CDR3 loop spans 15 amino acids. The CDR3 sequence: CASRTGGDVTGELFF. The DNA for the CDR3 is TGTGCCAGCAGGACCGGTGGAGACGTCACCGGGGAGCTGTTTTTT.

This clone has just a few counts. The chain carries TRBV13 and TRBJ1-1; tentative D call: TRBD1 (5 bases). The CDR3 is 15 residues long. Germline lookup yields CDR1 PRHDT and CDR2 FYEKMQ (reference sequence). The V gene lost 5 bases and the J gene lost 4 bases, with 17 bases spanning the gap. CDR3 protein: CASSHMGRGATEAFF. In DNA form, the CDR3 reads TGTGCCAGCAGCCACATGGGAAGGGGTGCCACTGAAGCTTTCTTT.

This chain joins TRBV7-6 and TRBJ2-5, with 7 positions matching TRBD2. The CDR3 is 15 amino acids. V lost 5 bases, J lost 5 bases, and 11 bases stayed unmatched. Germline V gene lookup returns CDR1 SGHVS and CDR2 FNYEAQ. The CDR3 reads CASSPRSGVDETQYF. In nucleotides, the CDR3 is TGTGCCAGCAGCCCTAGAAGCGGGGTTGACGAGACCCAGTACTTC.

The gene calls are TRBV28 and TRBJ2-7, with D tentatively TRBD1 (5 bases). This CDR3 contains 14 residues. The germline V and J ends were trimmed by 3 bases and 2 bases, with 11 bases remaining between them. In germline, CDR1 is MDHEN, CDR2 SYDVKM. For the CDR3, the DNA is TGTGCCAGCAGTTTGGGGCAGCACCCCTACGAGCAGTACTTC. This codes for CASSLGQHPYEQYF.

DNA for the CDR3: TGTGCCTGGAGTCCTAAACAGGGTCGGAATGAAAAACTGTTTTTT. This encodes CAWSPKQGRNEKLFF. V and J are TRBV30 and TRBJ1-4, with a tentative D call TRBD1 (6 bases). This CDR3 has 15 amino acids. Trimming stripped 2 bases from V and 5 bases from J, with 15 bases between. The germline V gene has CDR1 GTSNPN and CDR2 SVGIG (reference sequence).

CDR3 in DNA: TGTGCCAGCAGCTTAGACGGGACAGGGGGCAGGACAGATACGCAGTATTTT. Translating gives CASSLDGTGGRTDTQYF. The chain carries TRBV11-3 and TRBJ2-3; 12 bases align to TRBD1. The CDR3 has 17 residues. Germline trimming cut 0 bases from V and 3 bases from J; bases unmatched to any gene: 4. Germline CDR1 SGHNT, CDR2 YENEEA.

The genes are TRBV11-1 and TRBJ2-3, with TRBD1 matching over 7 bases. Germline CDR1 is SGHAT and CDR2 is FQDESV (reference sequence). V dropped 1 base and J dropped 7; count of bases not matched to a gene: 8. This CDR3 has 15 amino acids. CDR3 coding DNA: TGTGCCAGCAGCTTAGGGGACAGAATTTCTCATACGCAGTATTTT. Translation gives CASSLGDRISHTQYF.